The TCR beta chain described here comes from a study of blood T cell repertoires in COVID-19. Libraries were prepared by immunoSEQ multiplex PCR; TCRdb keeps only in-frame clonotypes and omits some of them. In the table there are a few hundred thousand clones, 85% to 90% of which are singletons. V lost 0 bases, J lost 5 bases, and 7 bases lay in between. The CDR3 loop spans 14 amino acids. Germline CDR1 is MGHRA and CDR2 is YSYEKL. Input material: PBMCs or T cells enriched from blood (not recorded which). This clonotype was sampled from a woman aged 25 to 39 who had recovered from COVID-19. The chain recombines TRBV4-1 with TRBJ2-2; D possibly corresponds to TRBD1 (5 bases). The CDR3 DNA follows: TGCGCCAGCAGCCAAGATTCAGGGACCGGGGAGCTGTTTTTT. Its protein is CASSQDSGTGELFF.